A selection of T cell receptor beta chains follows, all from one sample in a study of cytotoxic CD8 clonotypes in ibrutinib-treated CLL. Measured with immunoSEQ multiplex PCR; TCRdb has only the in-frame clones, and not every one. Altogether some 160,000 clones are present, around 84% being singletons, with the ten largest covering approximately 2%. Sequenced material: PBMCs, taken after 12 months of ibrutinib treatment. Receptors originate from a human donor with chronic lymphocytic leukemia. CDR3s include the opening cysteine and the closing phenylalanine or tryptophan. D genes are given only for firm matches. Rows give clone size only sometimes, using once, few, many, or a class for an expanded clone.

TRBJ1-5 | TRBV7-8 | 17 | few | - | TGTGCCAGCAGCTCAGGTCGGGGGCTCTTTCTGGAACAGCCCCAGCATTTT | CASSSGRGLFLEQPQHF
TRBJ2-3 | TRBV11-2 | 16 | - | TRBD2 | TGTGCCAGCAGAAAAGGGACTAGCGGGAGCACAGATACGCAGTATTTT | CASRKGTSGSTDTQYF
TRBJ2-2 | TRBV2 | 15 | - | TRBD1 | TGTGCCAGCAGCCCGCCAGGGGGGAACACCGGGGAGCTGTTTTTT | CASSPPGGNTGELFF
TRBJ1-5 | TRBV7-9 | 13 | - | - | TGTGCCAGCAGCGCCTATAGCAATCAGCCCCAGCATTTT | CASSAYSNQPQHF
TRBJ2-4 | TRBV5-1 | 18 | - | - | TGCGCCAGCAGCCCGGACAGTTCGGTCGGCTTAGCCAAAAACATTCAGTACTTC | CASSPDSSVGLAKNIQYF
TRBJ2-1 | TRBV6-1 | 15 | - | TRBD1 | TGTGCCAGCAGGAACAGGGGTAGCGCCTACAATGAGCAGTTCTTC | CASRNRGSAYNEQFF
TRBJ2-7 | TRBV21-1 | 15 | many | - | TGTGCCAGCAGCATAATTCTAGCGCCACACTACGAGCAGTACTTC | CASSIILAPHYEQYF
TRBJ2-2 | TRBV6-1 | 10 | - | - | TGTGCCAGCAGTGAAAGGGAGCTGTTTTTT | CASSERELFF
TRBJ1-5 | TRBV5-5 | 16 | - | - | TGTGCCAGCAGCTTGGGTACAGGGAGGGGGAATCAGCCCCAGCATTTT | CASSLGTGRGNQPQHF
TRBJ1-3 | TRBV9 | 16 | - | - | TGTGCCAGCAGCTCATCTTACGGGGGGACTGGAAACACCATATATTTT | CASSSSYGGTGNTIYF
TRBJ2-1 | TRBV5-6 | 14 | - | - | TGTGCCAGCAGCTTGTCGTCGCTCCAGGATGAGCAGTTCTTC | CASSLSSLQDEQFF
TRBJ1-2 | TRBV13 | 13 | - | TRBD1 | TGTGCCAGCAGCGTCCGGACAGGGTATGGCTACACCTTC | CASSVRTGYGYTF
TRBJ1-1 | TRBV19 | 13 | - | - | TGTGCCAGTTCCCCCGGAATGCACACTGAAGCTTTCTTT | CASSPGMHTEAFF
TRBJ1-2 | TRBV6-5 | 14 | - | - | TGTGCCAGCAGTTACGAAAGGGCAAACTATGGCTACACCTTC | CASSYERANYGYTF
TRBJ1-1 | TRBV11-2 | 15 | - | - | TGTGCCAGCAGCCGGAACCAGGGGAGGGACACTGAAGCTTTCTTT | CASSRNQGRDTEAFF
TRBJ1-2 | TRBV4-3 | 16 | once | TRBD1 | TGCGCCAGCAGCCAAGACTTGGGACAGCCTTACTATGGCTACACCTTC | CASSQDLGQPYYGYTF
TRBJ2-7 | TRBV5-1 | 16 | - | TRBD1 | TGCGCCAGCAGCGACTTAGGGGACAGGCCCCCCTACGAGCAGTACTTC | CASSDLGDRPPYEQYF
TRBJ2-6 | TRBV28 | 14 | - | - | TGTGCCAGCAGCAACAGGGCCGGGGCCAACGTCCTGACTTTC | CASSNRAGANVLTF
TRBJ2-3 | TRBV5-1 | 17 | - | TRBD2 | TGCGCCAGCAGCCTGGACCCTAGCGGGAGTAGCTCAGATACGCAGTATTTT | CASSLDPSGSSSDTQYF
TRBJ2-1 | TRBV7-2 | 14 | - | - | TGTGCCAGCAGCTTGTGGCAGGGGATCAATGAGCAGTTCTTC | CASSLWQGINEQFF
TRBJ2-4 | TRBV19 | 14 | - | - | TGTGCCAGTAGCCAAGGTGCTGCCAAAAACATTCAGTACTTC | CASSQGAAKNIQYF
TRBJ1-2 | TRBV18 | 15 | once | - | TGTGCCAGCTCACCGTCGACAGGTTCTAACTATGGCTACACCTTC | CASSPSTGSNYGYTF
TRBJ2-3 | TRBV28 | 15 | - | - | TGTGCCAGCAGTCATACAGGGAAGGGTCTTAATACGCAGTATTTT | CASSHTGKGLNTQYF
TRBJ2-7 | TRBV18 | 14 | - | TRBD2 | TGTGCCAGCTCCTCACTAGCGGACGACTACGAGCAGTACTTC | CASSSLADDYEQYF
TRBJ2-7 | TRBV13 | 14 | once | TRBD2 | TGTGCCAGCCGCCGAGCGGGGGGATCCTACGAGCAGTACTTC | CASRRAGGSYEQYF
TRBJ1-1 | TRBV6-6 | 13 | - | - | TGTGCCAGCAGTTACTCAGGCCGATCTGAAGCTTTCTTT | CASSYSGRSEAFF
TRBJ1-3 | TRBV11-2 | 15 | - | TRBD1 | TGTGCCAGCAGCTTACAGGGGGCGAATAGAAACACCATATATTTT | CASSLQGANRNTIYF
TRBJ2-1 | TRBV7-3 | 13 | - | - | TGTGCCAGCAGCTCCCGCTCCATGGGTGAGCAGTTCTTC | CASSSRSMGEQFF
TRBJ1-2 | TRBV30 | 15 | many | - | TGTGCCTGGAGTCATAGGACAGAAGCTAACTATGGCTACACCTTC | CAWSHRTEANYGYTF
TRBJ1-3 | TRBV5-1 | 15 | once | TRBD1 | TGCGCCAGCAGCCCCCAGGGGGCCTCTGGAAACACCATATATTTT | CASSPQGASGNTIYF
TRBJ2-1 | TRBV15 | 18 | - | TRBD1 | TGTGCCACCTATGCCGGGACAGGGAATTGGCAGCAGAGGAATGAGCAGTTCTTC | CATYAGTGNWQQRNEQFF
TRBJ1-2 | TRBV5-4 | 13 | - | - | TGTGCCAGCAGCTCTGACAGATCCTATGGCTACACCTTC | CASSSDRSYGYTF
TRBJ2-2 | TRBV7-8 | 13 | - | - | TGTGCCAGCAGCTTAAACAGGGTGACGGAGCTGTTTTTT | CASSLNRVTELFF
TRBJ1-2 | TRBV15 | 15 | few | - | TGTGCCACCAGCAGAGATCTCGGAGATAACTATGGCTACACCTTC | CATSRDLGDNYGYTF
TRBJ1-2 | TRBV6-5 | 14 | many | - | TGTGCCAGCAGTTACTCGGGATATGGAGATGGCTACACCTTC | CASSYSGYGDGYTF
TRBJ2-2 | TRBV7-3 | 16 | - | - | TGTGCCAGCAGCCCCCGGGGGGCTAGCGGTACCGGGGAGCTGTTTTTT | CASSPRGASGTGELFF
TRBJ2-4 | TRBV18 | 15 | - | - | TGTGCCAGCTCACCGTTCGGTGGGCCCAAAAACATTCAGTACTTC | CASSPFGGPKNIQYF
TRBJ1-3 | TRBV30 | 13 | - | - | TGTGCCGTCCAATTTTTCTCTGGAAACACCATATATTTT | CAVQFFSGNTIYF
TRBJ1-5 | TRBV27 | 15 | few | - | TGTGCCAGCAGTTTAGAGGGGAGCCGCAATCAGCCCCAGCATTTT | CASSLEGSRNQPQHF
TRBJ2-5 | TRBV7-9 | 14 | - | - | TGTGCCAGCAGTAAGGGTTGGGGGCAAGAGACCCAGTACTTC | CASSKGWGQETQYF
TRBJ2-2 | TRBV4-1 | 14 | - | - | TGCGCCAGCAGCCACGGTAGGAACACCGGGGAGCTGTTTTTT | CASSHGRNTGELFF